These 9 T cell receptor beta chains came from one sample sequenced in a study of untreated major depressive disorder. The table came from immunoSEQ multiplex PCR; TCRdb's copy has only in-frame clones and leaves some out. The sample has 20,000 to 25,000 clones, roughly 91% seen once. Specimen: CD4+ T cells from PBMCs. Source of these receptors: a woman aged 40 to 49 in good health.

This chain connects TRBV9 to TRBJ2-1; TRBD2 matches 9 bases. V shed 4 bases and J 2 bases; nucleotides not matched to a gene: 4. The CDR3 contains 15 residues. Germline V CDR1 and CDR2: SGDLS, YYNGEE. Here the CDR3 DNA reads TGTGCCAGCAGCCGTAGCGGGGGTGCCTACAATGAGCAGTTCTTC. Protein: CASSRSGGAYNEQFF. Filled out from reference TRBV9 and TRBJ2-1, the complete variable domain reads DSGVTQTPKHLITATGQRVTLRCSPRSGDLSVYWYQQSLDQGLQFLIQYYNGEERAKGNILERFSAQQFPDLHSELNLSSLELGDSALYFCASSRSGGAYNEQFFGPGTRLTVL.

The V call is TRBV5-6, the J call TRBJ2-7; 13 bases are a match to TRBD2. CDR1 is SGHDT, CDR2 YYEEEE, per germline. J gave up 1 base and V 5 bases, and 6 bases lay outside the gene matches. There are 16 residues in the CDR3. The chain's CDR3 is CASRGGTSGASYEQYV. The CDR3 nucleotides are TGTGCCAGCAGGGGAGGGACTAGCGGGGCTTCCTACGAGCAGTACGTC.

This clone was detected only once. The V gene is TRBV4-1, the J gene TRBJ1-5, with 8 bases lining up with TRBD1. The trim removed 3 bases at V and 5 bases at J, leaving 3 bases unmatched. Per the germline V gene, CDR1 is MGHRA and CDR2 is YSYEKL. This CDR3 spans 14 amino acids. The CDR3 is CASSHSGGDQPQHF. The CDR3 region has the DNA TGCGCCAGCAGCCATTCAGGGGGCGATCAGCCCCAGCATTTT.

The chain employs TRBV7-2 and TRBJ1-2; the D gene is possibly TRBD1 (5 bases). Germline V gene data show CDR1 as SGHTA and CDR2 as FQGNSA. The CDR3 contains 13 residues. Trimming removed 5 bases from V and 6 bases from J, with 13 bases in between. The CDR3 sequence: CASSQGSANGYTF. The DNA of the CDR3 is TGTGCCAGCAGCCAGGGTTCCGCAAATGGCTACACCTTC.

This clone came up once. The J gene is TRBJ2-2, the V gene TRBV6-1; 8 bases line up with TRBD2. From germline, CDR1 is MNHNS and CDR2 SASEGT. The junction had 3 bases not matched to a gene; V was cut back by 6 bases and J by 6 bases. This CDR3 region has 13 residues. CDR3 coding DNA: TGTGCCAGCAGCTCCGGGGGGGCCGGGGAGCTGTTTTTT. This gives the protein CASSSGGAGELFF.

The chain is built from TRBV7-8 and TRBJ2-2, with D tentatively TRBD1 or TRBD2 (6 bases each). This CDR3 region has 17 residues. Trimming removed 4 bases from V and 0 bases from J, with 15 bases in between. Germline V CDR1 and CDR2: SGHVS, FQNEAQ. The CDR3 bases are TGTGCCAGCAGCTCGGAAAGGGGGGTCCCGAACACCGGGGAGCTGTTTTTT. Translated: CASSSERGVPNTGELFF.

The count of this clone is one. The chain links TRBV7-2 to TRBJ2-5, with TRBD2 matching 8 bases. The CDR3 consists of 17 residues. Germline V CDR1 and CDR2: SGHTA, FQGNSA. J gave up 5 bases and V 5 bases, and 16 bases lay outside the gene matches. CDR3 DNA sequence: TGTGCCAGCAGCACCTTTTTGGACTACGGCGGGAGGGAGACCCAGTACTTC. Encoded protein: CASSTFLDYGGRETQYF. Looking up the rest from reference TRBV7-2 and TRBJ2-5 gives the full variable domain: GAGVSQSPSNKVTEKGKDVELRCDPISGHTALYWYRQSLGQGLEFLIYFQGNSAPDKSGLPSDRFSAERTGGSVSTLTIQRTQQEDSAVYLCASSTFLDYGGRETQYFGPGTRLLVL.

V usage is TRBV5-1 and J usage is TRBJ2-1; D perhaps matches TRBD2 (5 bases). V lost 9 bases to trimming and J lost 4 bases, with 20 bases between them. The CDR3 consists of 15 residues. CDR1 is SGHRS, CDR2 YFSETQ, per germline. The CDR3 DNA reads TGCGCCACCCTCGACGAGGGTCCCGGGTACAATGAGCAGTTCTTC. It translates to CATLDEGPGYNEQFF. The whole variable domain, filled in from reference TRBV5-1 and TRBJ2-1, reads KAGVTQTPRYLIKTRGQQVTLSCSPISGHRSVSWYQQTPGQGLQFLFEYFSETQRNKGNFPGRFSGRQFSNSRSEMNVSTLELGDSALYLCATLDEGPGYNEQFFGPGTRLTVL.

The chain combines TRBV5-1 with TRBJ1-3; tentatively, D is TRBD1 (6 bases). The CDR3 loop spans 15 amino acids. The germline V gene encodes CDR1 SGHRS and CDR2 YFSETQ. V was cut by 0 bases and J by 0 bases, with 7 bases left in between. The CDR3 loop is CASSLGTDSGNTIYF. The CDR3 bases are TGCGCCAGCAGCTTGGGGACAGACTCTGGAAACACCATATATTTT.